The present T cell receptor (beta chain) was sequenced within a study of blood T cell repertoires in COVID-19. The germline V and J ends were trimmed by 2 bases and 4 bases, with 12 bases remaining between them. Germline V gene sequence: CDR1 MNHEY, CDR2 SVGEGT. The CDR3 contains 15 residues. In the original workflow: Estimated nucleated cell counts came from reference gene primer amplification. The table came from immunoSEQ multiplex PCR; TCRdb's copy has only in-frame clones and leaves some out. The V and J calls and the clone size are those of that table, but D and trimming were determined from the DNA. The top ten hold 27% of the sample, which has about 76,000 clones, 82% seen once.

This sequence originates from a human donor in a cohort sampled during active COVID-19. The chain joins TRBV6-2 or TRBV6-3 to TRBJ1-5, with a weak D call TRBD1 (6 bases). The material sequenced was peripheral blood. In DNA form, the CDR3 reads TGTGCCAGCAGTTACATGGACAGATCGAATCAGCCCCAGCATTTT. Its translation: CASSYMDRSNQPQHF.